This T cell receptor beta chain was identified during a study of T cell changes during pregnancy in multiple sclerosis (dated by TCRdb to 2018 to 2020). At the level of the whole study: Changes in the T cell repertoire over the course of pregnancy were examined in this study in women with multiple sclerosis.

For this clone: No antigen is known for it. Nothing much larger sits one base from this clone, and base qualities are not available.

V is pruned by 5 bases and J by 2 bases, leaving 7 bases of the junction without a gene match. Taken from the germline V gene, the CDR1 and CDR2 loops are SGHVS and FQNEAQ. Spanning cysteine to phenylalanine, the CDR3 consists of 16 amino acids. Only CDR3 DNA remains: 48 bases, in frame from the first base. The library was generated by the immunoSEQ multiplex PCR assay. In TCRdb, the immuneACCESS table is reduced to in-frame sequences with V and J assigned. These tables do not hold every clone; where another copy was compared, an unresolved V gene accounts for under half, and the others remain unexplained. Across this sample there are about 75,000 clones, with about 89% seen only once. The ten most abundant clones make up 0.7% to 0.9% of the sample.

The sample was peripheral blood, taken in the first trimester of pregnancy. The sequence was collected from a female donor in good health, enrolled as a control in a pregnancy study. The sequence links TRBV7-8 to TRBJ1-4; TRBD1 lines up with 8 middle nucleotides. Here the CDR3 is given as CASSPPGQGTNEKLFF. The bases read TGTGCCAGCAGCCCCCCCGGACAGGGTACTAATGAAAAACTGTTTTTT.